These T cell receptor beta chains were read from a single sample in a study of T cells in Graves' hyperthyroidism and ophthalmopathy. TCRdb independently ran MiXCR on the multiplex PCR reads; one entry per CDR3 protein. In the table there are approximately 380,000 distinct CDR3 sequences, over 11% of which are singletons. The sequencing input was blood. The receptors were gathered from a man between 45 and 60 years old with Graves' ophthalmopathy. CDR3s include the opening cysteine and the closing phenylalanine or tryptophan. D genes are given only for firm matches. Clone size is stated in some rows and not others, as once, few, many or a class when expanded.

V	D	size	J	CDR3	DNA
TRBV6-1	TRBD2	many	TRBJ2-1	CASSDNPGTSGRTYNEQFF	TGCGCCAGCAGTGATAATCCCGGGACTAGCGGGAGGACCTACAATGAGCAGTTCTTC
TRBV29-1	.	.	TRBJ2-3	CSVSGWTPDTQYF	TGCAGCGTCTCTGGGTGGACGCCAGATACGCAGTATTTT
TRBV20-1	TRBD1	many	TRBJ2-5	CSAGRGQGARETQYF	TGCAGTGCGGGAAGGGGACAGGGGGCTCGAGAGACCCAGTACTTC
TRBV12-3/TRBV12-4	TRBD2	many	TRBJ2-5	CASSPSSGGRGETQYF	TGTGCCAGCAGTCCCAGCAGCGGGGGCAGAGGGGAGACCCAGTACTTC
TRBV11-2	.	.	TRBJ1-3	CASSVTGASGNTIYF	TGTGCCAGCAGTGTAACAGGCGCCTCTGGAAACACCATATATTTT
TRBV27	.	many	TRBJ2-4	CASSPPIGIGAKNIQYF	TGTGCCAGCAGTCCCCCCATCGGAATTGGGGCCAAAAACATTCAGTACTTC
TRBV3-1	TRBD2	many	TRBJ2-1	CASSQVPLAGSYNEQFF	TGTGCCAGCAGCCAAGTTCCCCTAGCGGGCTCCTACAATGAGCAGTTCTTC
TRBV10-3	TRBD2	many	TRBJ2-7	CAISTSGSYEQYF	TGTGCCATCAGTACTAGCGGGTCCTACGAGCAGTACTTC
TRBV27	TRBD1	few	TRBJ2-7	CASMYRGQGGYEQYF	TGTGCCAGCATGTACAGGGGACAGGGGGGCTACGAGCAGTACTTC
TRBV29-1	.	.	TRBJ1-1	CSVEQVMNTEAFF	TGCAGCGTAGAACAGGTAATGAACACTGAAGCTTTCTTT
TRBV6-1	.	few	TRBJ2-1	CASSNTPLRNNEQFF	TGTGCCAGCAGTAACACTCCCCTTCGGAACAATGAGCAGTTCTTC
TRBV4-1	TRBD1	many	TRBJ2-3	CASSPPGQGADTQYF	TGCGCCAGCAGCCCTCCGGGACAGGGGGCAGATACGCAGTATTTT
TRBV5-1	.	many	TRBJ2-2	CASSFFQRLANTGELFF	TGCGCCAGCAGCTTTTTTCAAAGACTAGCGAACACCGGGGAGCTGTTTTTT
TRBV5-1	.	many	TRBJ2-7	CASSLPGYEQYF	TGCGCCAGCAGCTTGCCAGGCTACGAGCAGTACTTC
TRBV2	.	many	TRBJ2-5	CASSSVRLAKTQYF	TGTGCCAGCAGTTCGGTCCGCTTGGCGAAGACCCAGTACTTC
TRBV6-5	TRBD2	many	TRBJ2-1	CASSYITSGEQFF	TGTGCCAGCAGTTACATAACTAGCGGAGAGCAGTTCTTC
TRBV3-1	.	many	TRBJ1-4	CASSQDHSHNEKLFF	TGTGCCAGCAGCCAAGACCATAGTCATAATGAAAAACTGTTTTTT
TRBV15	.	many	TRBJ2-1	CATSREDEQFF	TGTGCCACCAGCAGAGAAGATGAGCAGTTCTTC
TRBV13	.	many	TRBJ2-1	CASINQPRGAAGNEQFF	TGTGCCAGCATCAACCAGCCTCGGGGGGCGGCGGGAAATGAGCAGTTCTTC
TRBV9	TRBD2	few	TRBJ2-7	CASSVGLAASYEQYF	TGTGCCAGCAGCGTAGGGCTAGCGGCATCCTACGAGCAGTACTTC
TRBV24-1	.	few	TRBJ2-1	CATSDRIRYNEQFF	TGTGCCACCAGTGATCGTATTAGATACAATGAGCAGTTCTTC
TRBV20-1	.	many	TRBJ2-1	CSARGSLATIYNEQFF	TGCAGTGCTAGAGGTTCGCTAGCGACCATTTACAATGAGCAGTTCTTC
TRBV6-1	.	few	TRBJ1-3	CASSWQGLAGNTIYF	TGTGCCAGCAGTTGGCAGGGTCTCGCTGGAAACACCATATATTTT
TRBV19	.	.	TRBJ1-2	CASSSAGVTSGYTF	TGTGCCAGTAGTAGCGCTGGGGTCACAAGTGGCTACACCTTC
TRBV6-1	TRBD1	few	TRBJ1-2	CASSERTGKGYTF	TGTGCCAGCAGTGAAAGGACAGGGAAGGGCTACACCTTC
TRBV27	.	many	TRBJ1-1	CASLPRGANTEAFF	TGTGCCAGCCTTCCGCGGGGGGCTAACACTGAAGCTTTCTTT
TRBV9	TRBD1	.	TRBJ1-4	CASSVGTGFGTNEKLFF	TGTGCCAGCAGCGTTGGGACAGGGTTTGGTACTAATGAAAAACTGTTTTTT
TRBV19	.	few	TRBJ2-3	CASSSGAHTDTQYF	TGTGCCAGTAGTTCAGGGGCCCACACAGATACGCAGTATTTT
TRBV4-2	.	few	TRBJ2-1	CASSQGLAFGQDYNEQFF	TGTGCCAGCAGCCAGGGGCTAGCATTTGGGCAAGACTACAATGAGCAGTTCTTC
TRBV6-9	TRBD2	.	TRBJ2-3	CASSYRTAGRTDTQYF	TGTGCCAGCAGTTACCGAACGGCCGGGAGGACAGATACGCAGTATTTT
TRBV7-6	TRBD1	few	TRBJ1-1	CASSLMTGGSSGEAFF	TGTGCCAGCAGCTTAATGACAGGGGGGTCCTCAGGTGAAGCTTTCTTT
TRBV29-1	.	few	TRBJ1-1	CSVEGGSGRAHTEAFF	TGCAGCGTTGAAGGGGGGTCGGGCAGGGCCCACACTGAAGCTTTCTTT
TRBV6-1	.	few	TRBJ2-7	CASTGSGPSYEQYF	TGTGCCAGCACTGGGAGCGGTCCCTCCTACGAGCAGTACTTC
TRBV29-1	.	many	TRBJ2-3	CSVEGMDRPPDTQYF	TGCAGCGTAGAGGGGATGGACCGTCCCCCAGATACGCAGTATTTT
TRBV30	.	many	TRBJ2-1	CAWSLARGHEQFF	TGTGCCTGGAGTTTGGCCAGGGGACATGAGCAGTTCTTC
TRBV5-1	TRBD2	many	TRBJ2-7	CASRALAGASYEQYF	TGCGCCAGCAGAGCGTTAGCGGGAGCCAGCTACGAGCAGTACTTC
TRBV3-1	.	many	TRBJ2-1	CASSPGGRAGAYNEQFF	TGTGCCAGCAGCCCAGGGGGTAGGGCGGGAGCCTACAATGAGCAGTTCTTC